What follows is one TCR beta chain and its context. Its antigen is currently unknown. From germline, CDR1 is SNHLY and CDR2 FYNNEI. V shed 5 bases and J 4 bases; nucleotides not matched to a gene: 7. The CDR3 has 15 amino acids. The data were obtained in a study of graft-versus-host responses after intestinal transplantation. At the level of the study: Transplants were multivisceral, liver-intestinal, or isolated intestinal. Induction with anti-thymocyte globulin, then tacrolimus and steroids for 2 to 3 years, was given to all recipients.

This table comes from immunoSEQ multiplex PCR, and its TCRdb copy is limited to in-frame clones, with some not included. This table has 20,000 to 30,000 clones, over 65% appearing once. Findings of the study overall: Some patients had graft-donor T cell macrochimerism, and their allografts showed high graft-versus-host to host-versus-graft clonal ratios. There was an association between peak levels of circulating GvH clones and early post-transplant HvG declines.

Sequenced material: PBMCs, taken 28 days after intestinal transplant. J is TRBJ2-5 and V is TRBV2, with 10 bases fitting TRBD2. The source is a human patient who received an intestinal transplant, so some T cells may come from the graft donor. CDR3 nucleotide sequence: TGTGCCAGCAGTCTGAGCGGGGGGGCGGCAGAGACCCAGTACTTC. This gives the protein CASSLSGGAAETQYF.